The 21 T cell receptor beta chains listed next were all sequenced from one sample in a study of T cell responses to AZD1222 COVID-19 vaccine. Sequencing was performed with immunoSEQ multiplex PCR; in TCRdb, only in-frame clones are kept and a portion is missing. The repertoire holds 18,000 or so clones, around 92% seen once, with 8.7% in the top ten. The sample in question was peripheral blood, obtained 28 days after the second AZD1222 dose. The receptors derive from an adult who received the AZD1222 COVID-19 vaccine.

The chain combines TRBV6-4 with TRBJ1-2; a possible D gene is TRBD1 (5 bases). V was pared by 0 bases and J by 7 bases, with 15 bases between. This CDR3 comprises 15 residues. Germline CDR1 reads MRHNA; CDR2 reads SNTAGT. The CDR3 region has the DNA TGTGCCAGCAGTGACTCAGGGGAGGGTATCTCTGGCTACACCTTC. Translated, it gives CASSDSGEGISGYTF.

The chain has TRBV5-3 and TRBJ1-2; D is ambiguous. Being an ORF, TRBV5-3 has a function that is uncertain. This CDR3 has 13 residues. Trimming took off 0 bases at V and 5 bases at J, with 8 bases between the two ends. The CDR3: CARSLGHQYGYTF. The CDR3, as DNA: TGTGCCAGAAGCTTGGGACACCAGTATGGCTACACCTTC.

The chain uses TRBV12-3 or TRBV12-4 and TRBJ1-2; perhaps TRBD1 as D (5 bases). V lost 3 bases to trimming and J lost 8 bases, with 13 bases between them. This CDR3 contains 13 residues. The CDR3 spells CASSFQGLGGYTF. The CDR3 nucleotides are TGTGCCAGCAGTTTCCAGGGTTTGGGGGGCTACACCTTC.

This clone was counted a single time. The chain couples TRBV9 to TRBJ1-3; 8 nucleotides align to TRBD1. The CDR3 spans 18 residues. Germline V gene sequence: CDR1 SGDLS, CDR2 YYNGEE. V lost 3 bases, J lost 5 bases, and 16 bases stayed unmatched. In DNA form, the CDR3 reads TGTGCCAGCAGCGAGCGGGGCCAGGGGGCAGGGGTCCGAAACACCATATATTTT. Its translation: CASSERGQGAGVRNTIYF.

The genes are TRBV5-1 and TRBJ2-2, with D perhaps TRBD1 (6 bases). This CDR3 has 14 residues. Germline assignment: CDR1 SGHRS and CDR2 YFSETQ. V shed 6 bases and J shed 4 bases, with 13 bases lying between them. CDR3 residues: CASKGGEGTGELFF. DNA of the CDR3: TGCGCCAGCAAAGGGGGTGAGGGCACCGGGGAGCTGTTTTTT.

The chain recombines TRBV9 with TRBJ2-7, with 8 bases identical to TRBD2. CDR1 is SGDLS, CDR2 YYNGEE, per germline. J lost 2 bases, V lost 4 bases, and 11 bases had no gene match. The CDR3 spans 16 residues. For the CDR3, the DNA is TGTGCCAGCAGCCCCCGGACTAGCACGTTCCCCTACGAGCAGTACTTC. This translates into CASSPRTSTFPYEQYF.

The V call is TRBV6-2 or TRBV6-3, the J call TRBJ1-3; unclear D gene. Looked up from germline, CDR1 is MNHEY and CDR2 is SVGEGT. V was clipped by 2 bases and J by 0 bases, with 8 bases between them. This CDR3 contains 15 residues. In DNA form, the CDR3 reads TGTGCCAGCAGTTACACGAGGTCCTCTGGAAACACCATATATTTT. Its translation: CASSYTRSSGNTIYF.

The chain has TRBV10-3 and TRBJ1-2; TRBD1 is a possible D gene (5 bases). The V gene lost 0 bases and the J gene lost 8 bases, with 10 bases spanning the gap. From germline, CDR1 is ENHRY and CDR2 SYGVKD. This CDR3 region has 13 residues. The CDR3, as DNA: TGTGCCATCAGTGAGTCGGAGGGGAGCGGCTACACCTTC. Amino acid sequence: CAISESEGSGYTF.

The gene calls are TRBV5-4 and TRBJ2-5; D gene ambiguous. This CDR3 has 11 residues. Germline V gene lookup returns CDR1 SGHNT and CDR2 YYREEE (reference sequence). V was trimmed by 4 bases and J by 3 bases, leaving 4 bases between them. The CDR3: CASSKKETQYF. Here the CDR3 DNA reads TGTGCCAGCAGCAAAAAAGAGACCCAGTACTTC. The full variable domain, in which reference TRBV5-4 and TRBJ2-5 provide the parts outside the CDR3, is ETGVTQSPTHLIKTRGQQVTLRCSSQSGHNTVSWYQQALGQGPQFIFQYYREEENGRGNFPPRFSGLQFPNYSSELNVNALELDDSALYLCASSKKETQYFGPGTRLLVL.

The CDR3 region is CASSLFSTGELFF. In nucleotides, the CDR3 is TGTGCCAGCAGCTTGTTTTCCACCGGGGAGCTGTTTTTT. The V call is TRBV5-6, the J call TRBJ2-2; D not resolved. The V and J ends lost 1 base and 4 bases respectively, with 5 bases between them. The germline CDR1 and CDR2 sequences are SGHDT and YYEEEE. This CDR3 has 13 residues.

V usage is TRBV3-1 (or the pseudogene TRBV3-2) and J usage is TRBJ2-7, with 9 bases that match TRBD2. The CDR3 has 14 amino acids. The germline V gene has CDR1 LGHDT and CDR2 YNNKEL (reference sequence). Germline trimming cut 4 bases from V and 5 bases from J; bases unmatched to any gene: 6. CDR3 DNA sequence: TGTGCCAGCAGCCGTAGTAGCGGGAGTGACGAGCAGTACTTC. It specifies CASSRSSGSDEQYF.

CDR3 loop: CAIKPGQSTNEKLFF. The CDR3 nucleotides read TGTGCCATCAAACCAGGACAGTCAACTAATGAAAAACTGTTTTTT. The chain uses TRBV10-3 and TRBJ1-4, with a weak D call TRBD1 (6 bases). CDR3 size: 15 residues. The ends were cut back, 7 bases at V and 0 bases at J, with 12 bases in the middle. The V gene's germline CDR1 is ENHRY and CDR2 SYGVKD.

This rearrangement joins TRBV28 to TRBJ2-7; D is undetermined. CDR1 and CDR2 from the germline V gene are MDHEN and SYDVKM. CDR3 length: 15 residues. V was cut by 6 bases and J by 4 bases, with 19 bases left in between. CDR3 nucleotides: TGTGCCAGCAGCCATTCCCCACAGAAACGATACGAGCAGTACTTC. Its translation: CASSHSPQKRYEQYF.

The chain has TRBV29-1 and TRBJ2-1; D is uncertain. The CDR3 extends over 11 amino acids. Germline lookup yields CDR1 SQVTM and CDR2 ANQGSEA. V was clipped by 4 bases and J by 6 bases, with 7 bases between them. This chain's CDR3 is CSVVVVNEQFF. The CDR3 DNA is TGCAGCGTTGTTGTGGTCAATGAGCAGTTCTTC.

This clone has just a few counts. V usage is TRBV5-1 and J usage is TRBJ1-5; 8 positions match TRBD1. The CDR3 spans 15 residues. The germline gives CDR1 SGHRS, CDR2 YFSETQ. J was trimmed by 5 bases and V by 4 bases; bases with no gene match: 8. The CDR3 bases are TGCGCCAGCAGCCAAGGACAGGGTACCGATCAGCCCCAGCATTTT. Its protein product is CASSQGQGTDQPQHF.

Turning to this clone: The same CDR3 is also encoded by other DNA sequences in this sample. The V gene is TRBV2, the J gene TRBJ2-3; D is unclear. Looked up from germline, CDR1 is SNHLY and CDR2 is FYNNEI. V was clipped by 4 bases and J by 2 bases, with 4 bases between them. The CDR3 length is 12 residues. The CDR3 DNA follows: TGTGCCAGCAGTGTTGCCACAGATACGCAGTATTTT. The encoded protein is CASSVATDTQYF.

The V call is TRBV19, the J call TRBJ2-3; TRBD1 matches at 9 bases. The CDR3 runs to 15 residues. Germline V CDR1 and CDR2: LNHDA, SQIVND (reference sequence). Trimming at V came to 5 bases and at J to 4 bases, leaving 7 bases not matched to a gene. The CDR3 loop is CASSPPTGGPDTQYF. The CDR3 region has the DNA TGTGCCAGTAGTCCCCCGACAGGGGGGCCAGATACGCAGTATTTT.

In its sample, this clone was seen a few times. This sequence joins TRBV6-1 and TRBJ1-1; 7 bases line up with TRBD1. Trimming at V came to 3 bases and at J to 10 bases, leaving 11 bases not matched to a gene. This CDR3 comprises 14 residues. Germline values: CDR1 MNHNS, CDR2 SASEGT. The chain's CDR3 is CASSDDRALLGAFF. The CDR3 nucleotides read TGTGCCAGCAGTGACGACAGGGCGTTATTAGGAGCTTTCTTT.

The V gene is TRBV6-5, the J gene TRBJ1-2; perhaps TRBD1 as D (5 bases). The germline gives CDR1 MNHEY, CDR2 SVGAGI. Trimming shortened V by 11 bases and J by 2 bases, and 18 bases separated the two germline ends. CDR3 size: 14 residues. The CDR3 sequence is CASERGSNNYGYTF. CDR3 sequence (DNA): TGTGCCTCAGAGAGGGGCAGCAACAACTATGGCTACACCTTC.

The rearrangement links TRBV11-2 to TRBJ2-3, with D maybe TRBD1 (5 bases). The V end was cut by 0 bases, the J end by 4 bases, with 11 bases between. The CDR3 is 15 residues long. CDR1 is SGHAT, CDR2 FQNNGV, per germline. CDR3 sequence reads: CASSLDPWGADTQYF. CDR3 sequence (DNA): TGTGCCAGCAGCTTAGATCCGTGGGGCGCAGATACGCAGTATTTT.

The chain has TRBV24-1 and TRBJ2-3; TRBD1 matches 10 bases. This CDR3 is 15 amino acids long. After removal of 7 bases from V and 4 bases from J, the junction contained 7 bases not matched to a gene. Germline CDR1 and CDR2: KGHDR and SFDVKD. The CDR3 DNA sequence: TGTGCCACCAGCCCGGTGGGGACAGGGGCAGATACGCAGTATTTT. Protein sequence: CATSPVGTGADTQYF.